A selection of T cell receptor beta chains follows, all from one sample in a study of T cell responses to AZD1222 COVID-19 vaccine. Clones were read by immunoSEQ multiplex PCR, and TCRdb kept only the in-frame ones, dropping some. The table includes 85,000 to 120,000 clones, about 90% detected once. This material consisted of peripheral blood, taken on day 0 of AZD1222 vaccination. The receptor set was obtained from an adult in good health. Each CDR3 is given with its conserved first and last residue. D genes are given only for firm matches. Not every row has a clone size; where given, it reads once, few, many or a size class.

D gene: NA; V gene: TRBV27; CDR3 length: 13; clone size: NA; J gene: TRBJ1-5; CDR3 DNA: TGTGCCACGGGACCGACGTTCAATCAGCCCCAGCATTTT; CDR3 protein: CATGPTFNQPQHF
D gene: TRBD2; V gene: TRBV7-9; CDR3 length: 14; clone size: NA; J gene: TRBJ2-7; CDR3 DNA: TGTGCCAGCAGCGGGACTAGCGGTATCTACGAGCAGTACTTC; CDR3 protein: CASSGTSGIYEQYF
D gene: TRBD2; V gene: TRBV10-2; CDR3 length: 16; clone size: NA; J gene: TRBJ2-5; CDR3 DNA: TGCGCCAGCAGAAACCGACTAGCGGGAGTGGGGGAGACCCAGTACTTC; CDR3 protein: CASRNRLAGVGETQYF
D gene: NA; V gene: TRBV24-1; CDR3 length: 14; clone size: NA; J gene: TRBJ2-3; CDR3 DNA: TGTGCCACCAGTGACCAGTCAGGGACAGATACGCAGTATTTT; CDR3 protein: CATSDQSGTDTQYF
D gene: NA; V gene: TRBV4-3; CDR3 length: 12; clone size: once; J gene: TRBJ2-7; CDR3 DNA: TGCGCCAGCAGCGCAGGGGACCACGAGCAGTACTTC; CDR3 protein: CASSAGDHEQYF
D gene: NA; V gene: TRBV11-2; CDR3 length: 14; clone size: NA; J gene: TRBJ1-1; CDR3 DNA: TGTGCCAGCAGCTTAGGGCCCATGAACACTGAAGCTTTCTTT; CDR3 protein: CASSLGPMNTEAFF
D gene: NA; V gene: TRBV28; CDR3 length: 12; clone size: NA; J gene: TRBJ1-1; CDR3 DNA: TGTGCCAGCAGTTTGTGGGGGGCTGAAGCTTTCTTT; CDR3 protein: CASSLWGAEAFF
D gene: TRBD1; V gene: TRBV4-2; CDR3 length: 15; clone size: NA; J gene: TRBJ1-1; CDR3 DNA: TGTGCCAGCAGCCATTTCGGACAACAGGGGACTGAAGCTTTCTTT; CDR3 protein: CASSHFGQQGTEAFF
D gene: TRBD1; V gene: TRBV19; CDR3 length: 14; clone size: NA; J gene: TRBJ2-5; CDR3 DNA: TGTGCCAGTAGACCTACAGGGGGGAGAGAGACCCAGTACTTC; CDR3 protein: CASRPTGGRETQYF
D gene: NA; V gene: TRBV12-3/TRBV12-4; CDR3 length: 12; clone size: NA; J gene: TRBJ1-2; CDR3 DNA: TGTGCCAGCAGCCCCTCGGGCTATGGCTACACCTTC; CDR3 protein: CASSPSGYGYTF